These T cell receptor beta chains were read from a single sample in a study of blood T cell repertoires in COVID-19. The data were produced by immunoSEQ multiplex PCR, yet TCRdb's version contains in-frame clones alone and is incomplete. Among about 180,000 clones listed, roughly 88% were seen once. What was sequenced was peripheral blood. Every receptor here comes from a woman aged 40 to 50 with COVID-19, enrolled during active disease. Each CDR3 is given with its conserved first and last residue.

V gene	CDR3 length	J gene	CDR3 protein
TRBV28	17	TRBJ2-1	CASSLLGPLNSYNEQFF
TRBV5-1	17	TRBJ2-5	CASSLWTSGGYQETQYF
TRBV5-6	14	TRBJ1-6	CASSFPQGNSPLHF
TRBV29-1	17	TRBJ2-1	CSVVSWGSGGLYNEQFF
TRBV6-1	14	TRBJ2-7	CASSEAARGYEQYF
TRBV3-1/TRBV3-2	17	TRBJ1-6	CASSQGGRQFYNSPLHF
TRBV5-1	12	TRBJ1-1	CASSGGRTEAFF
TRBV9	13	TRBJ2-7	CASSDGTAYEQYF
TRBV5-6	16	TRBJ1-1	CASSIDRVGRDTEAFF
TRBV28	10	TRBJ1-1	CASSYTEAFF
TRBV7-2	18	TRBJ1-1	CASSLAGGQGRVNTEAFF
TRBV2	14	TRBJ1-1	CASNYQGRSTEAFF
TRBV10-1	16	TRBJ2-5	CIQQIEGLAGDETQYF
TRBV6-2/TRBV6-3	14	TRBJ1-1	CASSYGRGATEAFF
TRBV5-1	13	TRBJ1-5	CASSMDTNQPQHF
TRBV15	15	TRBJ1-6	CATSIQDSYNSPLHF
TRBV2	14	TRBJ2-5	CASNLLAAAGAQYF
TRBV24-1	16	TRBJ1-4	CATSDAGWGEDEKLFF
TRBV29-1	13	TRBJ2-7	CSVEDTGTYEQYF
TRBV7-2	14	TRBJ2-3	CASTVSGISVTQYF
TRBV11-2	14	TRBJ2-7	CASSSLGGSYEQYF
TRBV28	14	TRBJ1-2	CASSLGGNPYGYTF
TRBV6-4	14	TRBJ2-2	CASSHSSGTGELFF
TRBV19	13	TRBJ2-7	CASSIGRNYEQYF
TRBV10-3	15	TRBJ1-3	CAISEEGRPGNTIYF
TRBV19	14	TRBJ2-7	CASSGTGAWDEQYF
TRBV6-5	15	TRBJ2-1	CASRYLAGTYNEQFF
TRBV28	14	TRBJ1-5	CASRDRAFNQPQHF
TRBV5-6	17	TRBJ1-2	CASSPNRDRGRFGGYTF
TRBV3-1/TRBV3-2	14	TRBJ2-3	CASTAGGITDTQYF
TRBV6-4	16	TRBJ2-1	CASSDSSGGAIDEQFF
TRBV9	14	TRBJ2-5	CASSVGAAQETQYF
TRBV19	13	TRBJ2-7	CASSSQRDTEQYF
TRBV23-1	14	TRBJ1-2	CASSQSERNYGYTF
TRBV28	17	TRBJ1-5	CASSPGRAGRGYQPQHF
TRBV27	16	TRBJ1-1	CASNFLGGGGRTEAFF
TRBV19	14	TRBJ1-4	CASRSGQVGEKLFF
TRBV18	18	TRBJ2-3	CASSPPKATAPSTDTQYF
TRBV6-2/TRBV6-3	18	TRBJ2-5	CASSYGGQDRGLLETQYF
TRBV6-5	14	TRBJ2-3	CASSRDRGQDTQYF
TRBV5-1	17	TRBJ2-2	CASSFYDRTVRTGELFF
TRBV3-1/TRBV3-2	16	TRBJ1-5	CASSLNRGASNQPQHF
TRBV11-2	15	TRBJ1-3	CASSPNTISGNTIYF
TRBV11-2	15	TRBJ2-3	CASSLVAGGTDTQYF
TRBV7-9	16	TRBJ2-3	CASSPRGGGSADTQYF
TRBV4-2	16	TRBJ1-1	CASSQGGGFMNTEAFF
TRBV28	15	TRBJ2-4	CASSLRGEAKNIQYF
TRBV15	15	TRBJ2-7	CATSREGGPSYEQYF
TRBV5-4	14	TRBJ2-7	CASSPTGGDYEQYF
TRBV11-3	18	TRBJ2-1	CASSSYLGGLAGGNEQFF
TRBV28	13	TRBJ1-1	CASSLAGQAEAFF
TRBV6-2/TRBV6-3	14	TRBJ1-2	CASSNWGGNYGYTF
TRBV2	15	TRBJ1-4	CASSVSTGSTEKLFF
TRBV15	15	TRBJ2-7	CATSRTRGSSYEQYF